The 25 T cell receptor beta chains given below trace back to one sample, sequenced in a study of cytomegalovirus exposure and HLA in healthy donors. The PCR ran on 60 Vbeta and 13 Jbeta primers. The assay was immunoSEQ multiplex PCR, and TCRdb's table has in-frame clones only and misses some. This table has 120,000 or so clones, more than 70% appearing once. What was sequenced was PBMCs. The receptors stem from a man aged 45-65 years in good health and CMV-seropositive.

The chain has TRBV14 and TRBJ2-2, with TRBD1 matching over 9 bases. The ends lost 4 bases at V and 5 bases at J; junction bases unmatched: 5. The CDR3 has 15 amino acids. Germline values: CDR1 SGHDN, CDR2 FVKESK. The CDR3 DNA reads TGTGCCAGCAGCCCGGGACAGGGTTGGACCGGGGAGCTGTTTTTT. Translated, it gives CASSPGQGWTGELFF.

A note on this clone: Different DNA sequences within this sample yield the same CDR3. V usage is TRBV11-3 and J usage is TRBJ2-2, with 9 bases lining up with TRBD2. V gave up 5 bases and J gave up 0 bases; unmatched junction bases: 7. The germline CDR1 and CDR2 sequences are SGHNT and YENEEA. CDR3 length equals 17 residues. The CDR3 loop reads CASSLGLAGPNTGELFF. The CDR3 DNA sequence: TGTGCCAGCAGCCTGGGACTAGCAGGACCGAACACCGGGGAGCTGTTTTTT.

This rearrangement joins TRBV7-2 to TRBJ2-7; the match to TRBD2 covers 7 bases. The V gene's germline CDR1 is SGHTA and CDR2 FQGNSA. V was clipped by 5 bases and J by 1 base; unmatched bases: 11. CDR3 length equals 16 residues. The CDR3 DNA sequence: TGTGCCAGCAGCCAGTCGGGGGGAGATGGTTCCTACGAGCAGTACTTC. This translates into CASSQSGGDGSYEQYF.

The CDR3, as DNA: TGTGCCACCAGCAGAGACCTTGGGCCAGGACAAACAACTAATGAAAAACTGTTTTTT. Amino acids: CATSRDLGPGQTTNEKLFF. The chain joins TRBV15 to TRBJ1-4, with a possible D match to TRBD1 (5 bases). This CDR3 is 19 amino acids long. In germline, CDR1 is LNHNV, CDR2 YYDKDF (reference sequence). V was shortened by 0 bases and J by 0 bases, with 17 bases between the two germline ends.

J is TRBJ1-1 and V is TRBV28; possible D gene TRBD1, 5 bases. CDR1 is MDHEN, CDR2 SYDVKM, per germline. With 7 bases removed from V and 8 bases from J, the gap between germline ends came to 20 bases. CDR3 length equals 14 residues. CDR3 nucleotides: TGTGCCAGCACCCCTGGAGGGGAAAAACTCGAAGCTTTCTTT. Protein product: CASTPGGEKLEAFF. The entire variable domain, with the rest obtained from reference TRBV28 and TRBJ1-1, is as follows: DVKVTQSSRYLVKRTGEKVFLECVQDMDHENMFWYRQDPGLGLRLIYFSYDVKMKEKGDIPEGYSVSREKKERFSLILESASTNQTSMYLCASTPGGEKLEAFFGQGTRLTVV.

J is TRBJ2-3 and V is TRBV5-1; possible D gene TRBD2, 5 bases. This CDR3 has 14 amino acids. The V end lost 3 bases, the J end lost 1 base, and 9 bases lay between the germline ends. The V gene's germline CDR1 is SGHRS and CDR2 YFSETQ. The CDR3 here is CASSYNGGTDTQYF. The CDR3 nucleotides are TGCGCCAGCAGCTATAACGGGGGCACAGATACGCAGTATTTT.

J is TRBJ1-1 and V is TRBV7-9; no clear D gene. The CDR3 spans 13 residues. CDR1 is SEHNR and CDR2 is FQNEAQ in the germline V gene (reference sequence). Trimming stripped 1 base from V and 8 bases from J, with 11 bases between. The CDR3 DNA sequence: TGTGCCAGCAGCTTAGTCGTCTCCCCCGAAGCTTTCTTT. This sequence encodes CASSLVVSPEAFF.

This chain joins TRBV9 and TRBJ1-5; 9 bases line up with TRBD1. The CDR3 spans 15 residues. Trimming at V came to 2 bases and at J to 6 bases, leaving 6 bases not matched to a gene. In germline, CDR1 is SGDLS, CDR2 YYNGEE. The CDR3 bases are TGTGCCAGCAGCGTGGGGGGGACAGGGTCTCAGCCCCAGCATTTT. Translating it yields CASSVGGTGSQPQHF.

V gene TRBV5-1 combines with J gene TRBJ2-3; 11 bases agree with TRBD1. From germline, CDR1 is SGHRS and CDR2 YFSETQ. V lost 7 bases and J lost 2; bases outside the gene matches: 6. The CDR3 is 15 amino acids. The CDR3 nucleotides are TGCGCCAGCCGGGACAGGGGGTTGGCCACAGATACGCAGTATTTT. Amino acids: CASRDRGLATDTQYF.

The sample holds a few counts of this clone. J is TRBJ2-2 and V is TRBV25-1; no reliable D call. CDR1 MGHDK and CDR2 SYGVNS come from the germline V gene. The V end was cut by 3 bases, the J end by 3 bases, with 8 bases between. This CDR3 contains 14 residues. CDR3 DNA sequence: TGTGCCAGCAGTGATAGCCTGTACACCGGGGAGCTGTTTTTT. Amino acid sequence: CASSDSLYTGELFF.

This sequence joins TRBV5-1 and TRBJ2-1, with D possibly TRBD2 on 5 matching bases. V shed 4 bases and J shed 3 bases, with 11 bases lying between them. This CDR3 is 14 amino acids long. Per germline, CDR1 SGHRS and CDR2 YFSETQ. CDR3 amino acids: CASSVDGNYNEQFF. CDR3 DNA sequence: TGCGCCAGCAGCGTGGACGGGAACTACAATGAGCAGTTCTTC.

The genes are TRBV6-1 and TRBJ2-3; 8 bases are a match to TRBD1. Per the germline V gene, CDR1 is MNHNS and CDR2 is SASEGT. The CDR3 consists of 16 residues. The V gene end was trimmed by 1 base and the J gene end by 3 bases; junction bases not matched to a gene: 6. CDR3 DNA: TGTGCCAGCAGTGAAGTTGGACAGGGCCCAACAGATACGCAGTATTTT. Protein product: CASSEVGQGPTDTQYF.

The V call is TRBV7-9, the J call TRBJ2-5; D call uncertain. Matching the DNA end better, TRBJ2-7 makes the J call doubtful. Germline V gives CDR1 SEHNR, CDR2 FQNEAQ (reference sequence). CDR3 size: 12 residues. CDR3 DNA: TGTGCCAGCAGCTTAGAGAGCTACGAGCAGTACTTC. Its protein is CASSLESYEQYF.

This clone was counted a single time. V and J are TRBV27 and TRBJ2-7; weak D call: TRBD1 (6 bases). This CDR3 contains 14 residues. V was clipped by 5 bases and J by 4 bases, with 15 bases between them. The germline gives CDR1 MNHEY, CDR2 SMNVEV (reference sequence). CDR3: CASSPPGVSYEQYF. As DNA, the CDR3 is TGTGCCAGCAGTCCCCCAGGGGTCAGTTACGAGCAGTACTTC.

The chain has TRBV11-2 and TRBJ1-4; 8 positions agree with TRBD1. Germline CDR1 SGHAT, CDR2 FQNNGV. This CDR3 is built from 16 residues. V dropped 4 bases and J dropped 7; count of bases not matched to a gene: 11. The CDR3 loop reads CASSSPLDRGGEKLFF. The CDR3 DNA reads as TGTGCCAGCAGCTCCCCACTCGACAGGGGAGGTGAAAAACTGTTTTTT.

This chain joins TRBV27 and TRBJ1-6; 9 nucleotides line up with TRBD1. The CDR3 contains 14 residues. CDR1 and CDR2 from the germline V gene are MNHEY and SMNVEV (reference sequence). V dropped 7 bases and J dropped 9; count of bases not matched to a gene: 7. The CDR3 reads CASTPTGGVSPLHF. For the CDR3, the DNA is TGTGCCAGCACCCCGACAGGGGGGGTTTCACCCCTCCACTTT.

The chain has TRBV7-9 and TRBJ2-5; 11 positions match TRBD2. The CDR3 covers 16 residues. Germline V gene data show CDR1 as SEHNR and CDR2 as FQNEAQ (reference sequence). The trim removed 4 bases at V and 2 bases at J, leaving 6 bases unmatched. The CDR3 coding sequence is TGTGCCAGCAGCTCCGTTAGCGGGAGGGATCAAGAGACCCAGTACTTC. Translation gives CASSSVSGRDQETQYF.

J is TRBJ2-3 and V is TRBV6-5; tentative D call: TRBD2 (5 bases). CDR1 is MNHEY, CDR2 SVGAGI, per germline. Trimming shortened V by 0 bases and J by 4 bases, and 14 bases separated the two germline ends. The CDR3 loop spans 16 amino acids. CDR3 sequence: CASSYSIFRGSDTQYF. In DNA form, the CDR3 reads TGTGCCAGCAGTTACTCGATTTTCCGGGGTTCAGATACGCAGTATTTT.

This rearrangement joins TRBV13 to TRBJ2-3; TRBD2 agrees at 9 bases. V gave up 2 bases and J gave up 1 base; unmatched junction bases: 1. Per germline, CDR1 PRHDT and CDR2 FYEKMQ (reference sequence). The CDR3 spans 15 residues. The CDR3 DNA is TGTGCCAGCAGCTTAAGACTAGCGGGCACAGATACGCAGTATTTT. It codes for CASSLRLAGTDTQYF.

This clone was seen only once. This chain connects TRBV13 to TRBJ2-5; 10 bases line up with TRBD2. The end of the DNA aligns better with TRBJ2-7, so the J call may be wrong. The CDR3 extends over 15 amino acids. Looked up from germline, CDR1 is PRHDT and CDR2 is FYEKMQ (reference sequence). This CDR3 reads CASSLGAGGPNEQYF. In DNA, the CDR3 is TGTGCCAGCAGCTTGGGAGCGGGGGGGCCGAACGAGCAGTACTTC.

This chain uses TRBV6-1 with TRBJ1-1, with unresolved D. CDR1 is MNHNS and CDR2 is SASEGT in the germline V gene. The V end lost 1 base, the J end lost 1 base, and 10 bases lay between the germline ends. The CDR3 is 15 amino acids. CDR3 coding DNA: TGTGCCAGCAGTGAAGGAGCGGGATGGAACACTGAAGCTTTCTTT. It codes for CASSEGAGWNTEAFF.

This clone was picked up a small number of times. The rearrangement joins TRBV7-2 to TRBJ2-7, with unresolved D. The CDR3 totals 12 residues. Germline V CDR1 and CDR2: SGHTA, FQGNSA. Trimming pared 2 bases from V and 5 bases from J, leaving 7 bases between. CDR3 in amino acids: CASSLSSDEQYF. Here the CDR3 DNA reads TGTGCCAGCAGCTTATCCAGCGACGAGCAGTACTTC.

V is TRBV28 and J is TRBJ2-2; maybe TRBD2 (6 bases). The CDR3 runs 14 residues. The germline V gene has CDR1 MDHEN and CDR2 SYDVKM. The V end was cut by 9 bases, the J end by 7 bases, with 18 bases between. The CDR3 loop is CARREIRGNGELFF. The CDR3 nucleotides read TGTGCCAGAAGGGAAATACGGGGGAACGGGGAGCTGTTTTTT.

CDR3 amino acids: CASTQNLPGQAYEQYF. CDR3 coding DNA: TGCGCCAGCACCCAAAATCTGCCGGGACAGGCTTACGAGCAGTACTTC. The chain joins TRBV10-2 to TRBJ2-7, with 8 bases fitting TRBD1. Germline V gene lookup returns CDR1 WSHSY and CDR2 SAAADI. CDR3 length: 16 amino acids. V lost 7 bases, J lost 4 bases, and 15 bases stayed unmatched.

The rearrangement uses TRBV5-4 and TRBJ2-7; D is possibly TRBD1 (6 bases). Germline CDR1 and CDR2: SGHNT and YYREEE (reference sequence). Trimming took off 0 bases at V and 7 bases at J, with 26 bases between the two ends. This CDR3 comprises 18 residues. The CDR3 spells CASSLGKGGPLSGREQYF. CDR3 in DNA: TGTGCCAGCAGCTTGGGCAAAGGGGGTCCCCTCTCGGGTAGGGAGCAGTACTTC.